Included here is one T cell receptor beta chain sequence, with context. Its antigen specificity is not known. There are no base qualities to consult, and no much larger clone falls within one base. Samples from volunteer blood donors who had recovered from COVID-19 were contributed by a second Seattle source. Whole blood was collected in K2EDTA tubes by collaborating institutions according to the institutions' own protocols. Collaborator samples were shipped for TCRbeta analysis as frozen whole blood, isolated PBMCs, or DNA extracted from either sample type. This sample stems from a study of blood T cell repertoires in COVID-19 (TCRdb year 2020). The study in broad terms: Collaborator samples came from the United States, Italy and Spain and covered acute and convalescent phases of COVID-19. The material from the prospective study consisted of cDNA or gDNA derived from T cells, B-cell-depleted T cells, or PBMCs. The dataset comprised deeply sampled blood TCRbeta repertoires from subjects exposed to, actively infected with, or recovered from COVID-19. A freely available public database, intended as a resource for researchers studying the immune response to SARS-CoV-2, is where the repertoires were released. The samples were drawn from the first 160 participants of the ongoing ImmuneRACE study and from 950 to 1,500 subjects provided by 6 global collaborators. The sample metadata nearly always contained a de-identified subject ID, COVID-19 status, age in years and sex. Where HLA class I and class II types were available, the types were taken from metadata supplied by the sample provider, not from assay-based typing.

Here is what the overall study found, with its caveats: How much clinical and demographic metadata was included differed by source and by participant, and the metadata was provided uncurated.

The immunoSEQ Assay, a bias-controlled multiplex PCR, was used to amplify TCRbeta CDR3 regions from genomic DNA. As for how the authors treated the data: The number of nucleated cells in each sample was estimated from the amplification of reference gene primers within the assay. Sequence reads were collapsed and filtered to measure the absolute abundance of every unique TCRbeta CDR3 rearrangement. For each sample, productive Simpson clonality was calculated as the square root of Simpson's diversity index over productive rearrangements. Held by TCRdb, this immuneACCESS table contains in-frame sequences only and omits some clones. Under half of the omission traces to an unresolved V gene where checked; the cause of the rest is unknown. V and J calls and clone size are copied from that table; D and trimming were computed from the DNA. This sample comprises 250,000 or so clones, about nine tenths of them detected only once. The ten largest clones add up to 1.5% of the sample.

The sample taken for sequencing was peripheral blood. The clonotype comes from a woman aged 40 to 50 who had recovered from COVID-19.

The CDR3 in this case is CASSQSTDSGEKLFF. The nucleotide sequence is given as TGTGCCAGCTCCCAGTCGACGGACTCCGGTGAAAAACTGTTTTTT. In this chain, TRBV18 is recombined with TRBJ1-4; the D gene cannot be named for sure. V was cut back by 6 bases and J by 7 bases, leaving a gap of 18 bases between them. From the cysteine through the phenylalanine, the CDR3 covers 15 amino acids. Of all the DNA, just the CDR3 is kept, 45 bases in frame from base 1. CDR1 and CDR2 are drawn from the germline V gene: KGHSH, LQKENI. Joined to the reference TRBV18 and TRBJ1-4 proteins, this CDR3 gives the full variable domain: NAGVMQNPRHLVRRRGQEARLRCSPMKGHSHVYWYRQLPEEGLKFMVYLQKENIIDESGMPKERFSAEFPKEGPSILRIQQVVRGDSAAYFCASSQSTDSGEKLFFGSGTQLSVL.